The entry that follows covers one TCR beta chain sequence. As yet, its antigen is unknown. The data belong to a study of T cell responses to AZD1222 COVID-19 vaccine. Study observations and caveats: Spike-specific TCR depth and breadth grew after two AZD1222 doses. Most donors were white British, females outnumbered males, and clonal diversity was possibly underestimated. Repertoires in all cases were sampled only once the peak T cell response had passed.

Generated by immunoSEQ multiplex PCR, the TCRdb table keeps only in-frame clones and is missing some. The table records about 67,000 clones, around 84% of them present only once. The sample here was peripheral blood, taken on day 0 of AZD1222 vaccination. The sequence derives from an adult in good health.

The CDR3 is CASTSDYNSPLHF. In DNA, the CDR3 is TGTGCCAGCACAAGTGATTATAATTCACCCCTCCACTTT. The chain carries TRBV9 and TRBJ1-6; D is unclear. V was pared by 6 bases and J by 4 bases, with 8 bases between. The V gene's germline CDR1 is SGDLS and CDR2 YYNGEE. CDR3 length: 13 amino acids.